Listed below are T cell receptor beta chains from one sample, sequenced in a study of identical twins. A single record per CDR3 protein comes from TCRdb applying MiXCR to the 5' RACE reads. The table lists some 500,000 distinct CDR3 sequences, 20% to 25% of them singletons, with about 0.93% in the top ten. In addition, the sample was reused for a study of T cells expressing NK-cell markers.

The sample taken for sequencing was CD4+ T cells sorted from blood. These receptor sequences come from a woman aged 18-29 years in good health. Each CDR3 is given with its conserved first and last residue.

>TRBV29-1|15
CSVGGRHYSNQPQHF
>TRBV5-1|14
CASSWGPNGEKLFF
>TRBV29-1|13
CSVDDRSGNTIYF
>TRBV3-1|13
CASSLGKGDTQYF
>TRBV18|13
CASSPGLNTEAFF
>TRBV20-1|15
CSAGQGLISYNEQFF
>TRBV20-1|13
CSASAGKNYGYTF
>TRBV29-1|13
CSVSSSSPGELFF
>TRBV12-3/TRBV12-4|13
CASSLVGSGELFF
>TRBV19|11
CASNQGSRQFF
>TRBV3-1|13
CASSQDSNTPQHF
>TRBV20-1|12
CSAPDRVNGYTF
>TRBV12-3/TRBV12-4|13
CASSFERPYEQYF
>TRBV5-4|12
CASSLERDREYF
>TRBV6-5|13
CASSYSGGYGYTF
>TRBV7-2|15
CASSLGLRSTDTQYF
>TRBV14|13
CASSQLVFGEAFF
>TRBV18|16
CASSPTLAGKIAEAFF
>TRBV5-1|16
CASSWGANTNTGELFF
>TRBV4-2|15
CASSQPGDHGYGYTF